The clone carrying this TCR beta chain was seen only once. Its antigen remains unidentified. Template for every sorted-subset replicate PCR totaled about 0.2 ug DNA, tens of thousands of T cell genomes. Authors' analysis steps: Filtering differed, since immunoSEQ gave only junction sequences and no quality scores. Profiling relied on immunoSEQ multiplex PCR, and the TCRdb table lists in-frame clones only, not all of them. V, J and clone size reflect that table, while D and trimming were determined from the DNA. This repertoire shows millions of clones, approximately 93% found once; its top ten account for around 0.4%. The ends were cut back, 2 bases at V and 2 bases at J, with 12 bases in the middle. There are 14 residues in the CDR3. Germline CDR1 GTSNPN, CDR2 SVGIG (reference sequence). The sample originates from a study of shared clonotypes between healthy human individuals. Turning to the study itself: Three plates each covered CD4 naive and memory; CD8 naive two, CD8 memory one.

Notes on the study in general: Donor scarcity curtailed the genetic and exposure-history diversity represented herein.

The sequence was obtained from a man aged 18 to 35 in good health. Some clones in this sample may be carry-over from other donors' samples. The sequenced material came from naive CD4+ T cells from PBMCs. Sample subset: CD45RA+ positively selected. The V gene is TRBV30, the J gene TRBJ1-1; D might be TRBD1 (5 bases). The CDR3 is CAWSPTGANTEAFF. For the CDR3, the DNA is TGTGCCTGGAGTCCCACCGGGGCCAACACTGAAGCTTTCTTT.